This TCR beta chain was profiled in a study of beta chain features in type 1 diabetes listed by TCRdb under 2018. Study-wide context: Mean age, gender distribution, total cell number and subset yield did not differ between patients and healthy donors. Whereas all 28 donors provided naive and central memory subsets, regulatory and stem cell-like memory subsets were isolated from just 8 patients and about 8 healthy donors. A total of some 110 million sorted cells were examined across all samples, and a strong correlation was observed between cell number per subset and RNA yield. In the study, TCRB repertoires of sorted circulating CD4+ T cell subsets from recently diagnosed type 1 diabetes patients were compared with those of matched healthy donors.

The CDR3, from cysteine to phenylalanine, totals 14 residues. Here the CDR3 DNA is all that survives: 42 bases in frame from base 1. From a lookup of the germline V gene, CDR1 and CDR2 are MNHEY and SVGAGI. Here V drops 5 bases and J drops 4 bases, and the junction holds 3 bases not matched to any gene. Results and caveats for the whole study, not just this receptor: At VDJ recombination sites, patients with type 1 diabetes made fewer insertions and deleted more nucleotides, a pattern implying thymic rearrangement abnormalities. Naive, central memory and regulatory TCRB repertoires appeared to be more alike among patients than among healthy donors. Because cDNA was sequenced instead of genomic DNA, activated cells with high expression could be over-represented, although the groups did not differ in activation or CD3 levels. PCR might favor shorter templates, but patient and control samples were amplified and corrected together, so any skew would affect both groups equally. Type 1 diabetes patients showed a moderate but significant shortening of TCRB CDR3 length in all four CD4+ subsets. Because small numbers of individuals were included in the HLA sub-analyses, any influence of HLA type on TCRB rearrangement was left unresolved.

The High Capacity cDNA Reverse Transcription Kit was used to reverse transcribe all of the isolated RNA, meaning that expressed TCRB transcripts were what got sequenced. Deep immunoSEQ sequencing was performed on naive, central memory and regulatory T cell samples, with an average of approximately 4 million total reads per sample. Sorted cells were lysed in RLT buffer and RNA was extracted with DNase-treated RNeasy Micro or Mini kits, depending on cell number. Each cell subset was processed separately to prevent cross-contamination, with patient and healthy donor samples processed together. The immunoSEQ multiplex PCR was used to amplify TCRB sequences from cDNA, generating 87-bp fragments that spanned the CDR3 region. Sequencing of the amplicons was done on the Illumina HiSeq platform. On the study's bioinformatics: PCR bias was computationally corrected using synthetic template baselines, reads within Hamming distance 2 were collapsed, and singletons that could not be merged were discarded. Reads were aligned against IMGT so that V, D and J genes, CDR3 length and insertions or deletions at six rearrangement sites could be assigned. Within each subset, clonotype counts were normalized to sorted cell number, and only after that were true diversity and Gini coefficients computed with the tcR R package. The overlap coefficient, calculated on TCRB nucleotide sequences, was used to quantify repertoire sharing. As a proxy for the pre-selection repertoire, out-of-frame TCRB sequences from naive cells were analyzed. Held by TCRdb, this immuneACCESS table contains in-frame sequences only and omits some clones. Under half of the omission traces to an unresolved V gene where checked; the cause of the rest is unknown. V and J calls plus clone size are reproduced from that table; the DNA served to infer D and trimming. The sample table lists about 650,000 clones, 9.5% to 15% of them with a count of one. The ten most abundant clones make up around 0.12% of the sample.

This clone appeared a few times. Its binding antigen is unknown. The sample holds no much larger clone one base away, and base qualities are not on file. Each donor gave one peripheral blood draw, averaging approximately 110 mL, which was collected into heparinised tubes. A BD FACSAria II and a panel including CD45RO, CCR7, CD25, CD127, CD95 and CD27 were used to sort naive, central memory, regulatory and stem cell-like memory CD4+ T cells. All sorted populations exceeded 95% purity. PBMCs were isolated immediately by Lymphoprep density gradient centrifugation and stained directly without culture. To minimize batch effects, samples were stained and sorted in pairs, one healthy donor with one patient per experiment.

This receptor was taken from a man aged 25-45 years with type 1 diabetes. Sequenced sample: naive CD4+ T cells from blood. The cell subset or site label, as the study defines it: true naive CD4+ T cells. The chain is assembled from TRBV6-5 and TRBJ2-3; the central 10 bases match TRBD1. The CDR3 corresponds to CASSATGGSDTQYF. In nucleotide form, the sequence is TGTGCCAGCAGTGCGACAGGGGGCTCAGATACGCAGTATTTT.